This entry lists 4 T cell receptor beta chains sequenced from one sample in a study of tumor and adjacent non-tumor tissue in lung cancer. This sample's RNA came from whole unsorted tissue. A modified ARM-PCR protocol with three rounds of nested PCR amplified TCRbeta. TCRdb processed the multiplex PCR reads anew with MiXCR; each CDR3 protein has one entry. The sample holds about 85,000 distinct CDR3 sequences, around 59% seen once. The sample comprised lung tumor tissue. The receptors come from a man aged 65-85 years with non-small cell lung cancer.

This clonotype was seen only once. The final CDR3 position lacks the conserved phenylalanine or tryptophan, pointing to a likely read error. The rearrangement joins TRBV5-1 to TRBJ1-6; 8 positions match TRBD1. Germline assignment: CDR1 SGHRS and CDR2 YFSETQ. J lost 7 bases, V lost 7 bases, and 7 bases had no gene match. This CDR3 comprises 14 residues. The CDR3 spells CASQTDRANSPLHY. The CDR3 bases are TGCGCCAGCCAGACGGACAGGGCGAATTCACCCCTCCACTAT.

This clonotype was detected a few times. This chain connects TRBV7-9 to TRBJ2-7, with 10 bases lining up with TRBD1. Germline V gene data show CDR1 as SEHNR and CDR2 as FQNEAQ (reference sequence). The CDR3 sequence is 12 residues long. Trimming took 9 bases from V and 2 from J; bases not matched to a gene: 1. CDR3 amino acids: CASGQGAYEQYF. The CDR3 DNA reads TGTGCCAGTGGACAGGGGGCCTACGAGCAGTACTTC.

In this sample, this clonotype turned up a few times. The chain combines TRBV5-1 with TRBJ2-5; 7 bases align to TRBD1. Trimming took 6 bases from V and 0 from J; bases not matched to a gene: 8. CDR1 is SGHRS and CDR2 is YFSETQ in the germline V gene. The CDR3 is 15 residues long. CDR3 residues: CASTPGTAYQETQYF. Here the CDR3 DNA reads TGCGCCAGCACCCCAGGGACAGCGTACCAAGAGACCCAGTACTTC.

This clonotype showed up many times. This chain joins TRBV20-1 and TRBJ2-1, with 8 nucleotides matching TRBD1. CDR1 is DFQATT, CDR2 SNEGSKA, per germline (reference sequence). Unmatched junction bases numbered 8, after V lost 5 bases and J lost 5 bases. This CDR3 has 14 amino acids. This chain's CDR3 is CSASRDRRNNEQFF. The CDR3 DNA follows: TGCAGTGCTTCGAGGGACAGGCGTAACAATGAGCAGTTCTTC.